The next 9 T cell receptor beta chains were all read from a single sample in a study of T cells in Graves' hyperthyroidism and ophthalmopathy. What was amplified from RNA transcripts were TCR beta CDR3 regions. Primed by the HTBI set, a first-round RT-PCR was run on the TCR CDR3. TCRdb independently ran MiXCR on the multiplex PCR reads; one entry per CDR3 protein. Of 700,000 or so distinct CDR3 sequences listed, around 15% are singletons. The specimen was blood. The receptors here all came from a woman in her fifties or sixties with Graves' ophthalmopathy.

The chain links TRBV29-1 to TRBJ1-2, with 9 bases fitting TRBD1. The germline V gene has CDR1 SQVTM and CDR2 ANQGSEA. CDR3 size: 13 residues. V shed 3 bases and J 5 bases; nucleotides not matched to a gene: 4. The CDR3 loop is CSVDPQGAYGYTF. CDR3 DNA: TGCAGCGTTGACCCACAGGGGGCTTATGGCTACACCTTC.

This clonotype was picked up many times. The chain employs TRBV12-3 or TRBV12-4 and TRBJ1-1; no clear D gene. The CDR3 extends over 12 amino acids. Trimming cost V 4 bases and J 9 bases, with 12 bases left between them. The CDR3, as DNA: TGTGCCAGCAGTTCCCCCCGCGCCAAAGCTTTCTTT. This translates into CASSSPRAKAFF.

This clonotype was counted ten times or more. The V and J genes are TRBV12-3 or TRBV12-4 and TRBJ2-1; 10 bases line up with TRBD2. The CDR3 consists of 14 residues. Trimming cost V 6 bases and J 6 bases; bases outside gene matches: 5. In DNA form, the CDR3 reads TGTGCCAGCAGGTCTAGCGGGAGTGTCAATGAGCAGTTCTTC. It is translated as CASRSSGSVNEQFF.

A note on this clonotype: This clone may be a read error of a much larger clone one base away. The chain employs TRBV24-1 and TRBJ2-1, with D perhaps TRBD2 (6 bases). Germline lookup yields CDR1 KGHDR and CDR2 SFDVKD. Trimming shortened V by 2 bases and J by 6 bases, and 19 bases separated the two germline ends. This CDR3 spans 17 amino acids. The CDR3 sequence: CATSDSRSGARSNEQFF. The CDR3 DNA is TGTGCCACCAGTGATTCTCGGTCGGGAGCAAGGAGCAATGAGCAGTTCTTC.

The chain is built from TRBV6-2 or TRBV6-3 and TRBJ2-5; D might be TRBD2 (6 bases). In germline, CDR1 is MNHEY, CDR2 SVGEGT. The CDR3 runs to 15 residues. V was trimmed by 0 bases and J by 2 bases, leaving 10 bases between them. The CDR3: CASSYSGRGQETQYF. The CDR3 bases are TGTGCCAGCAGTTACTCAGGGCGGGGACAAGAGACCCAGTACTTC.

The J gene is TRBJ1-2, the V gene TRBV5-5; D not certain. The CDR3 contains 14 residues. CDR1 SGHKS and CDR2 YYEKEE come from the germline V gene (reference sequence). V lost 0 bases and J 4 bases, leaving 10 bases between the germline ends. CDR3 amino acids: CASSLARTFYGYTF. Written as DNA, the CDR3 is TGTGCCAGCAGCTTGGCCCGGACCTTCTATGGCTACACCTTC.

The chain recombines TRBV19 with TRBJ2-2; TRBD2 aligns across 9 bases. The CDR3 runs to 18 residues. CDR1 is LNHDA and CDR2 is SQIVND in the germline V gene (reference sequence). J was trimmed by 0 bases and V by 7 bases; bases with no gene match: 12. DNA of the CDR3: TGTGCCAGTACCCGACGACTAGCGGCAACTGCGAACACCGGGGAGCTGTTTTTT. Amino acid sequence: CASTRRLAATANTGELFF.

This clonotype has at least ten counts. The CDR3 protein is CASSLWDASYEQYF. CDR3 sequence (DNA): TGTGCCAGCAGTCTCTGGGACGCCTCCTACGAGCAGTACTTC. The V and J genes are TRBV28 and TRBJ2-7; either TRBD1 or TRBD2 may fit D (5 bases each). Germline V gene data show CDR1 as MDHEN and CDR2 as SYDVKM. This CDR3 comprises 14 residues. V was shortened by 5 bases and J by 0 bases, with 11 bases between the two germline ends.

This clonotype was picked up many times. V gene TRBV6-1 combines with J gene TRBJ2-7; 10 bases agree with TRBD2. The V segment lost 7 bases and the J segment 3 bases; nucleotides outside the gene matches: 9. The CDR3 is 15 amino acids. The germline V gene encodes CDR1 MNHNS and CDR2 SASEGT. In nucleotides, the CDR3 is TGTGCCAGCAATAATCTAGCGGGAGATAACTACGAGCAGTACTTC. Its protein is CASNNLAGDNYEQYF.